This T cell receptor (beta chain) came from a study of molecular identifiers for immune sequencing clone quantification. Study-wide results and limits: Identical barcode-sharing TCR molecules could lead to underestimated sizes for highly expanded clones.

This clonotype was seen ten or more times. What it recognizes is unknown. Libraries used about 18,000 to 1,100,000 sorted naive CD8 T cells and 10%, 30% or 50% RNA input. CD8+CD4-CCR7+CD45RA+ sorting gave the naive CD8 T cells. Previously described methods and listed TCR primers produced bulk TCR libraries. TCRdb reprocessed the PCR reads via MiXCR and lists one record per CDR3 protein. The sample shows 490,000 or so distinct CDR3 sequences, about a fifth of them seen only once. Sequenced sample: naive CD8+ T cells from blood, with Jurkat cell RNA spiked in. Subset meaning: FACS-sorted CD8+CD4-CCR7+CD45RA+ naive T cells. The sequence was obtained from a human donor in good health. Some libraries in this study had Jurkat cell RNA spiked in.

Here the CDR3 reads CASSLEGAGETQYF. CDR3 DNA sequence: TGCGCCAGCAGCTTGGAGGGGGCCGGGGAGACCCAGTACTTC. This rearrangement joins TRBV5-1 to TRBJ2-5; TRBD1 matches 7 bases. V was pared by 0 bases and J by 5 bases, with 4 bases of the junction left unmatched. The CDR3 length is 14 residues. Germline-derived CDR1 and CDR2 are SGHRS and YFSETQ.